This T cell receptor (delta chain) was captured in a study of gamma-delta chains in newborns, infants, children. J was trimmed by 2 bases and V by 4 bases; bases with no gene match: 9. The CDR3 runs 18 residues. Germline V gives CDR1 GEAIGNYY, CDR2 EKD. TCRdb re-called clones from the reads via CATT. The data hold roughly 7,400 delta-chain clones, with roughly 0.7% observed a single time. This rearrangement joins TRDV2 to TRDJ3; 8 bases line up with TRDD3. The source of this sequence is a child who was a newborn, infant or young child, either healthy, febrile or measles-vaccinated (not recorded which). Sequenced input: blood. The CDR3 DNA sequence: TGTGCCTGTGAAAAACTGGGGGCTACGACCTGGGACACCCGACAGATGTTTTTC. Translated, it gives CACEKLGATTWDTRQMFF.